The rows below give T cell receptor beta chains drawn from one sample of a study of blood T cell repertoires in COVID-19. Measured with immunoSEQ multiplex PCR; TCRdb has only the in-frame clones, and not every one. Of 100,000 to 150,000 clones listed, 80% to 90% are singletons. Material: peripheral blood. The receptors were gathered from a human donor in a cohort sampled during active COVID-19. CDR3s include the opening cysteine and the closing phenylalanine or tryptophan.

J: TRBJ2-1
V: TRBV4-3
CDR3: CASSQVGGGAFLSNNEQFF

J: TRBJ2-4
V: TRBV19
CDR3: CASSSPTGTSGELAKNIQYF

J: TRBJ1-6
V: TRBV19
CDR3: CASSIRISGQGVSNSPLHF

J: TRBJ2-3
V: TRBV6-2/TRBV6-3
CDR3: CASSYRGGLTDTQYF

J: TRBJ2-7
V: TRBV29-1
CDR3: CSVGAPGGYEQYF

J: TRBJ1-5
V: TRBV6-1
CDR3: CASSEDRESGNQPQHF

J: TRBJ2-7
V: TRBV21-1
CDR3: CASSKGRGPYEQYF

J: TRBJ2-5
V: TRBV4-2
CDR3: CASSPGLAGETQYF

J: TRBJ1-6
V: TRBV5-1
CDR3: CASRGLEGTNSPLHF

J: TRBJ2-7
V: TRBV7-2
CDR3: CASSPLASPYEQYF

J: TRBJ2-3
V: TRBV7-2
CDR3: CASSFDGGWDTQYF

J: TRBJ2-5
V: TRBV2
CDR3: CASSGPSGAAGETQYF

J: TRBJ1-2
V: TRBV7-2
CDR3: CASSLARQGTNGYTF

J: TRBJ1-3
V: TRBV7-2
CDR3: CASSSTGSGNTIYF

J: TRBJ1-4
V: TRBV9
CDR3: CASSVGPKNEKLFF

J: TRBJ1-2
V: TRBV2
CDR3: CASSVAASNGGYTF

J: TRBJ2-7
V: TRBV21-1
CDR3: CASSNGRWGLAGGPYEQYF

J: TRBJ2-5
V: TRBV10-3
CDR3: CAISSGQGRETQYF

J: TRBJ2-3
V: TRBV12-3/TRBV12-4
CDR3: CASGGLAGETQYF

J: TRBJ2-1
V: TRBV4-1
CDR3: CASSSREGGAYNEQFF

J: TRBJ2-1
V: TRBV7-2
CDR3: CASSPAGGRSYNEQFF

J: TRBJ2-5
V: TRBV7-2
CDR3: CASSLVGSGALQETQYF

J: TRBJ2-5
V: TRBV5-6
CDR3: CASSFTSGGQETQYF

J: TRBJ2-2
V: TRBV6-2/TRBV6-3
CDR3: CASSYSWLAGGLNTGELFF